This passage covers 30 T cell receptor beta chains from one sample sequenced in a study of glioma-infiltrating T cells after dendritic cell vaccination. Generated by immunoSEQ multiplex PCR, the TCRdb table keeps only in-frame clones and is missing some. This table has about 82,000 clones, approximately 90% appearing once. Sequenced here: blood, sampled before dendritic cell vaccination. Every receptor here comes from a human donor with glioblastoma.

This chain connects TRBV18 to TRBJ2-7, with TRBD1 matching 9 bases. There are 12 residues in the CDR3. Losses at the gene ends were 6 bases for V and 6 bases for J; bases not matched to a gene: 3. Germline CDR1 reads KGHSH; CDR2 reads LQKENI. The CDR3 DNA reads TGTGCCAGCTCGGGGACAGGGCGCGAGCAGTACTTC. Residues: CASSGTGREQYF. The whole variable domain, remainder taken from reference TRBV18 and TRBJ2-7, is NAGVMQNPRHLVRRRGQEARLRCSPMKGHSHVYWYRQLPEEGLKFMVYLQKENIIDESGMPKERFSAEFPKEGPSILRIQQVVRGDSAAYFCASSGTGREQYFGPGTRLTVT.

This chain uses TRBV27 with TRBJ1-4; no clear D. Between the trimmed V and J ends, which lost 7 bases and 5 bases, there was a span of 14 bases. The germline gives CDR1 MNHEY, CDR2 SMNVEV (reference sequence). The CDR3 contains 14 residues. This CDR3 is CASNLNRQNEKLFF. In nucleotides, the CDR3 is TGTGCCAGCAACCTAAACAGACAAAATGAAAAACTGTTTTTT.

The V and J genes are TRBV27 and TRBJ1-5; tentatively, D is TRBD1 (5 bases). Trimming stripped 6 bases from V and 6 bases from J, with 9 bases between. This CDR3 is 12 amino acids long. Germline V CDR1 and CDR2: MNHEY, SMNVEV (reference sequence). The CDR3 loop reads CASSYTGQPQHF. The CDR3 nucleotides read TGTGCCAGCAGCTATACAGGTCAGCCCCAGCATTTT.

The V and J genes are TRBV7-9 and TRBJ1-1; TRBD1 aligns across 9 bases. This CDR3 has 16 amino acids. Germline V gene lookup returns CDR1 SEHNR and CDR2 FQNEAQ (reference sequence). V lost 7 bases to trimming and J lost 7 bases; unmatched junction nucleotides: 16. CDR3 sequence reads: CASTGQGRVGVGEAFF. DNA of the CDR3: TGTGCCAGCACAGGACAGGGGAGGGTCGGCGTGGGTGAAGCTTTCTTT.

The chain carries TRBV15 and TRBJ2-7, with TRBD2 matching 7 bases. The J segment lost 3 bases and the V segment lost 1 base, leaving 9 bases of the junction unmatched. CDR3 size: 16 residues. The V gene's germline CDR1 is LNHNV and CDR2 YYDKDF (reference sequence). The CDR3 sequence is CATSRALAENFYEQYF. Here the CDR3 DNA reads TGTGCCACCAGCAGAGCCCTAGCGGAGAATTTCTACGAGCAGTACTTC.

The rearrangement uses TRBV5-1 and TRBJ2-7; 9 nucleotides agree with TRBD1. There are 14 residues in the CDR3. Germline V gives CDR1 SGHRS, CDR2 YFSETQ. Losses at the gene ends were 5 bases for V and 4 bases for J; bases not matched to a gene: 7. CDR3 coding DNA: TGCGCCAGCAGTGGGGGACAGGGCCATTACGAGCAGTACTTC. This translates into CASSGGQGHYEQYF.

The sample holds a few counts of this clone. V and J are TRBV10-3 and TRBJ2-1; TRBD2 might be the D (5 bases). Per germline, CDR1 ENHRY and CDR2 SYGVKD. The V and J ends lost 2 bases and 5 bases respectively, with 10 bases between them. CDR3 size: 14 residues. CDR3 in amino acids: CAISETAADNEQFF. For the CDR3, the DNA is TGTGCCATCAGTGAGACTGCAGCGGACAATGAGCAGTTCTTC.

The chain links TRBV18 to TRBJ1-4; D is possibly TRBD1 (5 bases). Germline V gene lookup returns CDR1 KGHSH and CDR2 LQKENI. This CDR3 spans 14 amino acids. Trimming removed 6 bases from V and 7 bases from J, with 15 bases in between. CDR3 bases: TGTGCCAGCTCCTCCCTGGGGCCGGGTGAAAAACTGTTTTTT. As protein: CASSSLGPGEKLFF.

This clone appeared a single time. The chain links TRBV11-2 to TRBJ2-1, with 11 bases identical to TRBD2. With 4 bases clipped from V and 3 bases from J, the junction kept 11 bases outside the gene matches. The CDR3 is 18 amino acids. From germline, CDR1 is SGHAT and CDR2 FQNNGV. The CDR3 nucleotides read TGTGCCAGCAGCTCGCGTACCATAGCGGGAGGGAACTACAATGAGCAGTTCTTC. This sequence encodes CASSSRTIAGGNYNEQFF.

The CDR3 protein is CASSLETSGGRTDTQYF. CDR3 DNA: TGCGCCAGCAGCTTGGAGACTAGCGGGGGGAGGACAGATACGCAGTATTTT. V gene TRBV5-1 combines with J gene TRBJ2-3; 13 nucleotides agree with TRBD2. This CDR3 contains 17 residues. V was clipped by 0 bases and J by 3 bases; unmatched bases: 4. Per the germline V gene, CDR1 is SGHRS and CDR2 is YFSETQ.

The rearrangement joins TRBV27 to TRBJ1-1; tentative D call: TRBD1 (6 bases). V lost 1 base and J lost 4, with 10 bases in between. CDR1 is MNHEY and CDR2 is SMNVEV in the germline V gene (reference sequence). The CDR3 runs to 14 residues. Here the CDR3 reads CASSLLGASTEAFF. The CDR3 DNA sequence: TGTGCCAGCAGTTTATTGGGGGCTAGCACTGAAGCTTTCTTT.

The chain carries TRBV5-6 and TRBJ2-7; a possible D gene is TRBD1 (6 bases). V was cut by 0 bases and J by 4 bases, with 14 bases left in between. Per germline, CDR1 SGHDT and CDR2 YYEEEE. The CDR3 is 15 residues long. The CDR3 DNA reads TGTGCCAGCAGCTTGGATGAGGGCAGGGGATACGAGCAGTACTTC. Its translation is CASSLDEGRGYEQYF.

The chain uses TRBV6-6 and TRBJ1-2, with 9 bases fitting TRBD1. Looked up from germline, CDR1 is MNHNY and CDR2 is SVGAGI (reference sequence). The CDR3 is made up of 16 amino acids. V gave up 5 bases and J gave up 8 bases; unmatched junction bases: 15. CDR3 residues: CASSNPGTGFVGGYTF. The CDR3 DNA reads TGTGCCAGCAGTAACCCCGGGACAGGGTTTGTGGGCGGCTACACCTTC.

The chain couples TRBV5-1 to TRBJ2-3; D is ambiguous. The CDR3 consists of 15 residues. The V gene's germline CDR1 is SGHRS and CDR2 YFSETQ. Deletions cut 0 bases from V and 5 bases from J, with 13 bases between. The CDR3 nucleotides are TGCGCCAGCAGCTTGGCTCTTCCCGCGGAAGATACGCAGTATTTT. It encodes CASSLALPAEDTQYF.

This CDR3 is CASSLANNGGGAETQYF. CDR3 DNA: TGTGCCAGCAGCTTAGCAAATAACGGCGGGGGGGCCGAGACCCAGTACTTC. V gene TRBV7-2 combines with J gene TRBJ2-5; 9 bases fit TRBD2. The CDR3 covers 17 residues. From germline, CDR1 is SGHTA and CDR2 FQGNSA. V was clipped by 0 bases and J by 5 bases; unmatched bases: 10.

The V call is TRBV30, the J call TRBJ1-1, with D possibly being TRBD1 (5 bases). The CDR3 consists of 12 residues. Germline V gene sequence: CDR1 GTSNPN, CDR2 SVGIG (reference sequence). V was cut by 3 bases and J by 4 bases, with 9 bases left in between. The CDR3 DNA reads TGTGCCTGGAGGGGTCAGGGCACTGAAGCTTTCTTT. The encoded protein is CAWRGQGTEAFF.

The CDR3 DNA reads as TGTGCCAGCAGTTGGACAGGGAGGCTACTGTTTTTT. Protein: CASSWTGRLLFF. This rearrangement joins TRBV7-9 to TRBJ1-4; 8 nucleotides match TRBD1. The CDR3 covers 12 residues. After removal of 6 bases from V and 13 bases from J, the junction contained 7 bases not matched to a gene. Germline CDR1 is SEHNR and CDR2 is FQNEAQ (reference sequence).

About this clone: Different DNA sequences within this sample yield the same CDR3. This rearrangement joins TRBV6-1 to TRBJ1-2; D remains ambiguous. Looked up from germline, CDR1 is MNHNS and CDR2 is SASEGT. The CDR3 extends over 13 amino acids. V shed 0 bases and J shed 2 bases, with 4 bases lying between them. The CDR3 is CASSEAGNYGYTF. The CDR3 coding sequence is TGTGCCAGCAGTGAAGCCGGGAACTATGGCTACACCTTC.

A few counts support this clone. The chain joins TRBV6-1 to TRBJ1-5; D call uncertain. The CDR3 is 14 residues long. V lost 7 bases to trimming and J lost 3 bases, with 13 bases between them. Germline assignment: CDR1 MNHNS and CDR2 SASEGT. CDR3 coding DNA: TGTGCCAGCACTCCCGGGAGGTTCAATCAGCCCCAGCATTTT. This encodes CASTPGRFNQPQHF.

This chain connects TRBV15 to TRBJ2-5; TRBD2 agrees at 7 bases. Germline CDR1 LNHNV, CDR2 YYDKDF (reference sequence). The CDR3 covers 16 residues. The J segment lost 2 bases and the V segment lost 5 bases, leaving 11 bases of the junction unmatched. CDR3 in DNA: TGTGCCACCAGCCCCCGGGGGAGGGAGGGTCAAGAGACCCAGTACTTC. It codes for CATSPRGREGQETQYF.

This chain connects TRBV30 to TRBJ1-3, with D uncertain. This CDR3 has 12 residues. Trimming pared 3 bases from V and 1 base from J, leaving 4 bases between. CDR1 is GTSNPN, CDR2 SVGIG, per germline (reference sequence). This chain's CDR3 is CAWRSSGNTIYF. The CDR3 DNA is TGTGCCTGGAGATCTTCTGGAAACACCATATATTTT. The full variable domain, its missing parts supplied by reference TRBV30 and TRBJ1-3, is SQTIHQWPATLVQPVGSPLSLECTVEGTSNPNLYWYRQAAGRGLQLLFYSVGIGQISSEVPQNLSASRPQDRQFILSSKKLLLSDSGFYLCAWRSSGNTIYFGEGSWLTVV.

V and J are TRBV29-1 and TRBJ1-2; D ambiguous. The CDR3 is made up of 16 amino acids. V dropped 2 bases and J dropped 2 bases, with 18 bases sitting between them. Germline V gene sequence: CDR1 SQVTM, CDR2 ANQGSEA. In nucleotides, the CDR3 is TGCAGCGTTGAACTGTATTTAACAGACAAGAACTATGGCTACACCTTC. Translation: CSVELYLTDKNYGYTF.

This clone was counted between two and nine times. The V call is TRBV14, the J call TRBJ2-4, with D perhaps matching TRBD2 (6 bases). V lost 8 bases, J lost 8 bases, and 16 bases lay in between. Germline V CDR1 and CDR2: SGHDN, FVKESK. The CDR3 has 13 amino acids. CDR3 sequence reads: CASRGGRRDIQYF. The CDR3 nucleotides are TGTGCCAGCCGCGGAGGGAGGAGAGACATTCAGTACTTC.

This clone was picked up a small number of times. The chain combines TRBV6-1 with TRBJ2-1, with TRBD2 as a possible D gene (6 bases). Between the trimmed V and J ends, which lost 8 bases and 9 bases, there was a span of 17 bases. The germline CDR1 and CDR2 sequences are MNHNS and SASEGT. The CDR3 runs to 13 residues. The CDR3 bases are TGTGCCAGCCACACAAGACTAGTCAGTGAGCAGTTCTTC. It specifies CASHTRLVSEQFF.

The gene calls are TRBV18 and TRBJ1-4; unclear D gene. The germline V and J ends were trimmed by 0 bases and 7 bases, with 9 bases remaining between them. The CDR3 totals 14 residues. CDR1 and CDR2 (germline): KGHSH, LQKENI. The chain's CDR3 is CASSPPSSAEKLFF. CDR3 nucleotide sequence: TGTGCCAGCTCACCACCGAGCAGCGCTGAAAAACTGTTTTTT.

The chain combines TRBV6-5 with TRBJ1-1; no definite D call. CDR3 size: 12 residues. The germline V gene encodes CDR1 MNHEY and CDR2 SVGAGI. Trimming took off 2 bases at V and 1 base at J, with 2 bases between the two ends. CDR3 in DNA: TGTGCCAGCAGTTACCGGAACACTGAAGCTTTCTTT. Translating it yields CASSYRNTEAFF.

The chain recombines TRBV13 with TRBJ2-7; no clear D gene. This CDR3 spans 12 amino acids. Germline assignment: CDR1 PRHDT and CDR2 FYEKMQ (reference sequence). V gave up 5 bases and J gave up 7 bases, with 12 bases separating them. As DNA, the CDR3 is TGTGCCAGCAGCGCCCCGTTGGAGGAGCAGTACTTC. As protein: CASSAPLEEQYF.

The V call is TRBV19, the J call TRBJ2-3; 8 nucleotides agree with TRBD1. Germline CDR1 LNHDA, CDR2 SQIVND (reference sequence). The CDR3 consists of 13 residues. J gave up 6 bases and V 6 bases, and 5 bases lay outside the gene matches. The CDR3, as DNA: TGTGCCAGTAGGGGACAGGTGGATGATACGCAGTATTTT. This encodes CASRGQVDDTQYF. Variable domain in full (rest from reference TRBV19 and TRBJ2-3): DGGITQSPKYLFRKEGQNVTLSCEQNLNHDAMYWYRQDPGQGLRLIYYSQIVNDFQKGDIAEGYSVSREKKESFPLTVTSAQKNPTAFYLCASRGQVDDTQYFGPGTRLTVL.

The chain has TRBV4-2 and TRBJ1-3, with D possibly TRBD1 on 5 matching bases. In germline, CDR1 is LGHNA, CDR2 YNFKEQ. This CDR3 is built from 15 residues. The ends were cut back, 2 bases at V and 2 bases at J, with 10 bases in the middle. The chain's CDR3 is CASSQNDSPGNTIYF. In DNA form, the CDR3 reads TGTGCCAGCAGCCAAAACGACAGTCCTGGAAACACCATATATTTT.

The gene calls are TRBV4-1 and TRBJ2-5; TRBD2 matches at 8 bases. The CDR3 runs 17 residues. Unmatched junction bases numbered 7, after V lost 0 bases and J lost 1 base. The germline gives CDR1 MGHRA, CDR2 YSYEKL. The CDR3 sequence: CASSQDPPGLAQETQYF. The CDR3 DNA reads TGCGCCAGCAGCCAAGATCCGCCCGGACTAGCCCAAGAGACCCAGTACTTC.